The next 17 T cell receptor beta chains were all read from a single sample in a study of blood T cell repertoires in COVID-19. TCRdb keeps only in-frame clones here, not all; method: immunoSEQ multiplex PCR. The sample has about 100,000 clones, more than 65% seen once. The sequenced sample consisted of peripheral blood. The receptors were sampled from a woman at least 80 years old with active or convalescent COVID-19.

V is TRBV5-4 and J is TRBJ2-3; TRBD2 agrees at 14 bases. Germline V gene lookup returns CDR1 SGHNT and CDR2 YYREEE (reference sequence). This CDR3 has 17 residues. The trim removed 3 bases at V and 5 bases at J, leaving 8 bases unmatched. The CDR3 spells CASSSRLAGGFGDTQYF. The DNA of the CDR3 is TGTGCCAGCAGCTCGAGACTAGCGGGAGGGTTTGGAGATACGCAGTATTTT. Combining the CDR3 with reference TRBV5-4 and TRBJ2-3 gives the whole variable domain ETGVTQSPTHLIKTRGQQVTLRCSSQSGHNTVSWYQQALGQGPQFIFQYYREEENGRGNFPPRFSGLQFPNYSSELNVNALELDDSALYLCASSSRLAGGFGDTQYFGPGTRLTVL.

CDR3 loop: CASSPGKVSSGLSYEQYF. In DNA form, the CDR3 reads TGTGCCAGCTCACCGGGAAAAGTCTCATCAGGACTCTCCTACGAGCAGTACTTC. The chain couples TRBV18 to TRBJ2-7; D possibly corresponds to TRBD2 (5 bases). The V gene lost 3 bases and the J gene lost 0 bases, with 21 bases spanning the gap. Germline lookup yields CDR1 KGHSH and CDR2 LQKENI. The CDR3 totals 18 residues.

The chain uses TRBV27 and TRBJ2-7; 7 nucleotides align to TRBD2. This CDR3 spans 15 amino acids. The germline gives CDR1 MNHEY, CDR2 SMNVEV (reference sequence). Trimming cost V 2 bases and J 2 bases; bases outside gene matches: 6. The CDR3 sequence is CASSLRGGVTYEQYF. CDR3 in DNA: TGTGCCAGCAGTTTAAGGGGAGGGGTAACCTACGAGCAGTACTTC.

The gene calls are TRBV28 and TRBJ1-4; D perhaps matches TRBD1 (6 bases). Germline values: CDR1 MDHEN, CDR2 SYDVKM. The CDR3 totals 12 residues. The V end was cut by 5 bases, the J end by 15 bases, with 16 bases between. CDR3 protein: CASSETGTKVFF. In nucleotides, the CDR3 is TGTGCCAGCAGTGAAACCGGGACAAAGGTGTTTTTT. The entire variable domain, with the rest obtained from reference TRBV28 and TRBJ1-4, is as follows: DVKVTQSSRYLVKRTGEKVFLECVQDMDHENMFWYRQDPGLGLRLIYFSYDVKMKEKGDIPEGYSVSREKKERFSLILESASTNQTSMYLCASSETGTKVFFGSGTQLSVL.

CDR3 bases: TGTGCCAGCAGTGAGAGGGGACCATGGCGGGAGGGGAGGGAGACCCAGTACTTC. Its translation is CASSERGPWREGRETQYF. The V call is TRBV2, the J call TRBJ2-5, with 9 bases matching TRBD2. Losses at the gene ends were 3 bases for V and 5 bases for J; bases not matched to a gene: 16. There are 18 residues in the CDR3. The V gene's germline CDR1 is SNHLY and CDR2 FYNNEI.

This clone was counted between two and nine times. The rearrangement joins TRBV5-4 to TRBJ1-2; the D gene is possibly TRBD1 (6 bases). This CDR3 has 16 residues. Germline lookup yields CDR1 SGHNT and CDR2 YYREEE (reference sequence). V gave up 3 bases and J gave up 2 bases, with 17 bases separating them. The CDR3 loop is CASSWGPGGANYGYTF. DNA for the CDR3: TGTGCCAGCAGCTGGGGGCCGGGGGGCGCAAACTATGGCTACACCTTC.

V and J are TRBV7-9 and TRBJ1-5; 10 bases fit TRBD1. Germline V gene lookup returns CDR1 SEHNR and CDR2 FQNEAQ (reference sequence). The V and J ends lost 4 bases and 2 bases, in that order; junction bases with no gene match: 5. CDR3 length: 16 amino acids. The CDR3 sequence is CASSSGTGVRNQPQHF. The DNA of the CDR3 is TGTGCCAGCAGCTCCGGGACAGGGGTGCGCAATCAGCCCCAGCATTTT.

V gene TRBV12-3 or TRBV12-4 combines with J gene TRBJ1-3, with a weak D call TRBD1 (6 bases). The CDR3 spans 13 residues. Trimming left V 7 bases short and J 2 bases short, with 9 bases between. The CDR3 loop reads CASIPGAGNTIYF. In DNA, the CDR3 is TGTGCCAGCATCCCAGGGGCTGGAAACACCATATATTTT.

The chain links TRBV29-1 to TRBJ1-5, with TRBD1 matching 7 bases. Trimming removed 4 bases from V and 5 bases from J; junction bases left unmatched: 5. Germline CDR1 and CDR2: SQVTM and ANQGSEA. The CDR3 extends over 13 amino acids. The CDR3 DNA is TGCAGCGTTGGGGCAGGGGGGTATCAGCCCCAGCATTTT. Its protein is CSVGAGGYQPQHF.

This clone came up a few times. The chain links TRBV6-5 to TRBJ1-5, with D possibly being TRBD1 (6 bases). Germline V lookup: CDR1 MNHEY, CDR2 SVGAGI. The CDR3 contains 15 residues. Trimming removed 6 bases at V and 5 bases at J, with 17 bases between. CDR3 region: CASSTETGRDQPQHF. In DNA form, the CDR3 reads TGTGCCAGCAGCACCGAAACAGGGAGGGATCAGCCCCAGCATTTT.

This clone was counted only a few times. J is TRBJ2-3 and V is TRBV7-2; 11 positions match TRBD2. CDR1 and CDR2 (germline): SGHTA, FQGNSA. The V gene end was trimmed by 4 bases and the J gene end by 2 bases; junction bases not matched to a gene: 8. The CDR3 loop spans 17 amino acids. As DNA, the CDR3 is TGTGCCAGCAGCTCACGTAGCGGGAGGGGATACACAGATACGCAGTATTTT. This sequence encodes CASSSRSGRGYTDTQYF.

This chain joins TRBV6-5 and TRBJ1-2; 11 nucleotides agree with TRBD1. CDR1 is MNHEY and CDR2 is SVGAGI in the germline V gene. Trimming cost V 7 bases and J 8 bases; bases outside gene matches: 9. The CDR3 sequence is 14 residues long. The CDR3 sequence: CASTPWTGGWGYTF. In DNA, the CDR3 is TGTGCCAGCACCCCCTGGACAGGGGGCTGGGGCTACACCTTC.

The chain carries TRBV28 and TRBJ2-5; D perhaps matches TRBD1 (5 bases). CDR3 length: 13 amino acids. Germline loops: CDR1 MDHEN, CDR2 SYDVKM. Trimming left V 2 bases short and J 7 bases short, with 11 bases between. The CDR3 is CASSLRTPPTQYF. As DNA, the CDR3 is TGTGCCAGCAGTTTACGGACACCTCCGACCCAGTACTTC.

J is TRBJ1-5 and V is TRBV7-8; D call uncertain. This CDR3 has 12 amino acids. Per germline, CDR1 SGHVS and CDR2 FQNEAQ. The V end lost 5 bases, the J end lost 5 bases, and 7 bases lay between the germline ends. CDR3 coding DNA: TGTGCCAGCAGCCCCTATGATCAGCCCCAGCATTTT. This sequence encodes CASSPYDQPQHF.

Concerning this clone itself: One end of the junction is discordant with germline, which a read error may explain. In DNA, the CDR3 is TGTGCCAGCAGCTGGACGGGGGGGGAGACCCAGTACTTC. It encodes CASSWTGGETQYF. V and J are TRBV5-1 and TRBJ2-5; 8 positions agree with TRBD2. CDR1 is SGHRS and CDR2 is YFSETQ in the germline V gene. The CDR3 is 13 amino acids.

V is TRBV11-2 and J is TRBJ1-2; TRBD1 matches 7 bases. V dropped 3 bases and J dropped 8; count of bases not matched to a gene: 6. Germline lookup yields CDR1 SGHAT and CDR2 FQNNGV. This CDR3 comprises 13 residues. Here the CDR3 reads CASSFRGRDGYTF. In DNA form, the CDR3 reads TGTGCCAGCAGCTTTAGGGGGCGGGACGGCTACACCTTC.

In this sample, this clone turned up once. The chain carries TRBV2 and TRBJ1-2, with no clear D. The V and J ends lost 4 bases and 4 bases respectively, with 13 bases between them. Germline V gene sequence: CDR1 SNHLY, CDR2 FYNNEI. The CDR3 is 14 residues long. CDR3 coding DNA: TGTGCCAGCAGTGGAGGAGGTACGGGCTATGGCTACACCTTC. Translation: CASSGGGTGYGYTF.